Below, 16 T cell receptor beta chains from the same sample are listed, as sequenced in a study of blood T cell repertoires in COVID-19. The repertoire was sequenced with immunoSEQ multiplex PCR; TCRdb's copy has only in-frame clones and lacks some. The table has fewer than 95,000 clones, less than 85% seen once. The sequenced sample consisted of peripheral blood. The receptor source for this set is a man between 65 and 80 years old with COVID-19, enrolled during active disease.

The V gene is TRBV18, the J gene TRBJ2-1, with 11 bases identical to TRBD1. The CDR3 runs to 18 residues. Germline V gene data show CDR1 as KGHSH and CDR2 as LQKENI. V lost 3 bases and J lost 1; bases outside the gene matches: 8. The DNA of the CDR3 is TGTGCCAGCTCACCCTTCCAGGACAGGGGGCTGTCCTACAATGAGCAGTTCTTC. Residues: CASSPFQDRGLSYNEQFF.

V and J are TRBV9 and TRBJ2-2; the match to TRBD2 covers 12 bases. The germline CDR1 and CDR2 sequences are SGDLS and YYNGEE. V lost 0 bases, J lost 3 bases, and 3 bases stayed unmatched. CDR3 length: 17 residues. The DNA of the CDR3 is TGTGCCAGCAGCGTAGCTAGCGGGAGGGCCTACACCGGGGAGCTGTTTTTT. This translates into CASSVASGRAYTGELFF.

The CDR3 sequence is CASSLAGASDEQFF. The CDR3 nucleotides are TGTGCCAGCAGTCTAGCGGGCGCTAGCGATGAGCAGTTCTTC. The chain recombines TRBV6-5 with TRBJ2-1; 8 bases match TRBD2. Per the germline V gene, CDR1 is MNHEY and CDR2 is SVGAGI. The CDR3 loop spans 14 amino acids. V dropped 5 bases and J dropped 8; count of bases not matched to a gene: 8.

The rearrangement links TRBV19 to TRBJ1-1; D might be TRBD1 (6 bases). Germline V gene data show CDR1 as LNHDA and CDR2 as SQIVND (reference sequence). Deletions cut 5 bases from V and 6 bases from J, with 13 bases between. The CDR3 consists of 13 residues. The CDR3 bases are TGTGCCAGTAGTCCTCGGGACACCCCTGAAGCTTTCTTT. This gives the protein CASSPRDTPEAFF. The complete variable domain, with remaining parts taken from reference TRBV19 and TRBJ1-1, reads DGGITQSPKYLFRKEGQNVTLSCEQNLNHDAMYWYRQDPGQGLRLIYYSQIVNDFQKGDIAEGYSVSREKKESFPLTVTSAQKNPTAFYLCASSPRDTPEAFFGQGTRLTVV.

The V gene is TRBV30, the J gene TRBJ1-1; D gene uncertain. Trimming left V 2 bases short and J 0 bases short, with 10 bases between. The CDR3 runs to 14 residues. CDR1 is GTSNPN, CDR2 SVGIG, per germline (reference sequence). The CDR3: CAWSRRQVNTEAFF. CDR3 nucleotide sequence: TGTGCCTGGAGTCGGCGGCAAGTGAACACTGAAGCTTTCTTT.

The chain is built from TRBV5-1 and TRBJ2-7, with a tentative D call TRBD1 (6 bases). CDR1 and CDR2 from the germline V gene are SGHRS and YFSETQ. The CDR3 spans 14 residues. The V end was cut by 3 bases, the J end by 2 bases, with 12 bases between. The CDR3 loop reads CASSSLQGTYEQYF. In DNA form, the CDR3 reads TGCGCCAGCAGCTCCCTCCAGGGGACCTACGAGCAGTACTTC.

In nucleotides, the CDR3 is TGTGCCAGCTCACCTTGGACAGGGGTCTACGAGCAGTACTTC. Translated: CASSPWTGVYEQYF. V and J are TRBV18 and TRBJ2-7; 9 nucleotides match TRBD1. Germline loops: CDR1 KGHSH, CDR2 LQKENI. This CDR3 spans 14 amino acids. The trim removed 3 bases at V and 3 bases at J, leaving 3 bases unmatched. Supplemented by reference TRBV18 and TRBJ2-7, the full variable domain reads NAGVMQNPRHLVRRRGQEARLRCSPMKGHSHVYWYRQLPEEGLKFMVYLQKENIIDESGMPKERFSAEFPKEGPSILRIQQVVRGDSAAYFCASSPWTGVYEQYFGPGTRLTVT.

This chain links TRBV28 with TRBJ2-3, with D possibly being TRBD1 (6 bases). CDR3 length equals 14 residues. Germline V lookup: CDR1 MDHEN, CDR2 SYDVKM. Trimming removed 6 bases at V and 2 bases at J, with 12 bases between. The DNA for the CDR3 is TGTGCCAGCAGGAGAGACAGGCCCACAGATACGCAGTATTTT. Protein sequence: CASRRDRPTDTQYF. The entire variable domain, with the rest obtained from reference TRBV28 and TRBJ2-3, is as follows: DVKVTQSSRYLVKRTGEKVFLECVQDMDHENMFWYRQDPGLGLRLIYFSYDVKMKEKGDIPEGYSVSREKKERFSLILESASTNQTSMYLCASRRDRPTDTQYFGPGTRLTVL.

The chain recombines TRBV28 with TRBJ1-1; D call uncertain. V shed 6 bases and J shed 5 bases, with 13 bases lying between them. This CDR3 has 13 residues. Germline CDR1 reads MDHEN; CDR2 reads SYDVKM. CDR3 nucleotide sequence: TGTGCCAGCAGCCTAGGAGGGAGTACTGAAGCTTTCTTT. Protein: CASSLGGSTEAFF.

This chain connects TRBV25-1 to TRBJ2-1; possibly TRBD2 for D (5 bases). The CDR3 sequence is 18 residues long. V gave up 0 bases and J gave up 0 bases, with 15 bases separating them. Germline CDR1 reads MGHDK; CDR2 reads SYGVNS. CDR3 in DNA: TGTGCCAGCAGTGAATATTTCGGGCGGAGGAGCTCCTACAATGAGCAGTTCTTC. Translation: CASSEYFGRRSSYNEQFF. Variable domain in full (rest from reference TRBV25-1 and TRBJ2-1): EADIYQTPRYLVIGTGKKITLECSQTMGHDKMYWYQQDPGMELHLIHYSYGVNSTEKGDLSSESTVSRIRTEHFPLTLESARPSHTSQYLCASSEYFGRRSSYNEQFFGPGTRLTVL.

The gene calls are TRBV20-1 and TRBJ1-2; no definite D call. Trimming shortened V by 3 bases and J by 8 bases, and 10 bases separated the two germline ends. The CDR3 runs 11 residues. Germline-derived CDR1 and CDR2 are DFQATT and SNEGSKA (reference sequence). DNA for the CDR3: TGCAGTGCTAGCTTCAGTCGCGGCTACACCTTC. Its protein product is CSASFSRGYTF.

This clone was found many times. This chain joins TRBV6-5 and TRBJ2-2; 8 bases line up with TRBD2. Looked up from germline, CDR1 is MNHEY and CDR2 is SVGAGI. The CDR3 totals 15 residues. With 11 bases clipped from V and 2 bases from J, the junction kept 10 bases outside the gene matches. CDR3 sequence reads: CAVGLVTLNTGELFF. CDR3 bases: TGTGCCGTGGGACTAGTTACACTCAACACCGGGGAGCTGTTTTTT.

J is TRBJ2-3 and V is TRBV11-3, with 8 nucleotides matching TRBD2. The CDR3 has 13 residues. The V and J ends lost 4 bases and 5 bases, in that order; junction bases with no gene match: 2. Germline lookup yields CDR1 SGHNT and CDR2 YENEEA. CDR3 in amino acids: CASSSTSGDTQYF. The CDR3 coding sequence is TGTGCCAGCAGCTCCACTAGCGGAGATACGCAGTATTTT.

This clone occurred once. The CDR3 region has the DNA TGTGCCAGCAGCTCGGACAGGGGGCATGGGACCCAGTACTTC. Translated, it gives CASSSDRGHGTQYF. The chain joins TRBV7-8 to TRBJ2-5; 11 bases are shared with TRBD1. The V gene end was trimmed by 4 bases and the J gene end by 7 bases; junction bases not matched to a gene: 5. The CDR3 runs 14 residues. From germline, CDR1 is SGHVS and CDR2 FQNEAQ.

This chain uses TRBV6-6 with TRBJ2-7; D might be TRBD2 (5 bases). This CDR3 has 16 residues. The germline V gene has CDR1 MNHNY and CDR2 SVGAGI (reference sequence). The ends were cut back, 2 bases at V and 0 bases at J, with 14 bases in the middle. CDR3 sequence: CASSYGPRDPSYEQYF. The CDR3 coding sequence is TGTGCCAGCAGTTACGGCCCCCGGGATCCCTCCTACGAGCAGTACTTC.

This clone was found a few times. The rearrangement joins TRBV4-2 to TRBJ2-2, with D possibly TRBD2 on 5 matching bases. The CDR3 runs 16 residues. V was trimmed by 0 bases and J by 6 bases, leaving 14 bases between them. Germline CDR1 LGHNA, CDR2 YNFKEQ. The CDR3 nucleotides are TGTGCCAGCAGCCAAGATATAGTAGCCGGGGCCGGGGAGCTGTTTTTT. Its protein is CASSQDIVAGAGELFF.